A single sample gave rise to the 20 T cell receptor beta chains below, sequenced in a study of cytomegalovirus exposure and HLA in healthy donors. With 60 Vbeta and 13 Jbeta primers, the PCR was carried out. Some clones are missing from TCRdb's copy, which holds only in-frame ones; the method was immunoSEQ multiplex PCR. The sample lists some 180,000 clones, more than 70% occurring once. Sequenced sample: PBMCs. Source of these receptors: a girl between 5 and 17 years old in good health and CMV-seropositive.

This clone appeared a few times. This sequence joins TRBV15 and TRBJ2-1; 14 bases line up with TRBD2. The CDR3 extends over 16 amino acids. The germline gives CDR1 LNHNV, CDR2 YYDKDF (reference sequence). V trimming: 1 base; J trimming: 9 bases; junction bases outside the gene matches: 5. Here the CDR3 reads CATSRGTSGRTGEQFF. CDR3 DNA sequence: TGTGCCACCAGCAGAGGGACTAGCGGGAGGACGGGTGAGCAGTTCTTC.

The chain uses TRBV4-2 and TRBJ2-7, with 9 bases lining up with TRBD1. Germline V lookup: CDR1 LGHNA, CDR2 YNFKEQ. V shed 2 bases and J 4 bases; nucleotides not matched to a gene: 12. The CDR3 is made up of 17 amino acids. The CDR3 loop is CASSQPGTGTNSYEQYF. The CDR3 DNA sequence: TGTGCCAGCAGCCAACCGGGGACAGGGACGAATTCTTACGAGCAGTACTTC.

The CDR3 here is CAWSIRGFYNEQFF. The CDR3 nucleotides read TGTGCCTGGAGTATCAGGGGGTTCTACAATGAGCAGTTCTTC. The V call is TRBV30, the J call TRBJ2-1; the match to TRBD1 covers 7 bases. CDR1 and CDR2 (germline): GTSNPN, SVGIG (reference sequence). V dropped 2 bases and J dropped 3; count of bases not matched to a gene: 4. This CDR3 is 14 amino acids long.

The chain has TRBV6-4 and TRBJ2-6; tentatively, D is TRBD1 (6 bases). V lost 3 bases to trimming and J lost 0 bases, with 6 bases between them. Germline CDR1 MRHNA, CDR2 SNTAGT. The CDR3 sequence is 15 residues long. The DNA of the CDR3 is TGTGCCAGCAGTGAGGACAGCTCTGGGGCCAACGTCCTGACTTTC. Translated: CASSEDSSGANVLTF.

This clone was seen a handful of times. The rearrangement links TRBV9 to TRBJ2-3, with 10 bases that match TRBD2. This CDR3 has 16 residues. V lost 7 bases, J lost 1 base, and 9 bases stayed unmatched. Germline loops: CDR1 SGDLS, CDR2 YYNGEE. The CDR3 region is CASGAPGTSGTDTQYF. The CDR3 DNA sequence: TGTGCCAGCGGAGCTCCCGGGACTAGCGGCACAGATACGCAGTATTTT.

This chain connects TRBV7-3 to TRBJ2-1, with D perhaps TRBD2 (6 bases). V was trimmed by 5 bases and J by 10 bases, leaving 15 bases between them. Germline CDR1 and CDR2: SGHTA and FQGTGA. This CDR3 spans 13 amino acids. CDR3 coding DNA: TGTGCCAGCAGCCTAAGTGGGACTCCCGAGCAGTTCTTC. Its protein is CASSLSGTPEQFF.

The CDR3 region is CASSQGLAGEGYEQYF. The CDR3 bases are TGTGCCAGCAGCCAGGGACTAGCGGGAGAGGGATACGAGCAGTACTTC. The rearrangement uses TRBV4-2 and TRBJ2-7; 14 bases match TRBD2. This CDR3 spans 16 amino acids. Unmatched junction bases numbered 5, after V lost 3 bases and J lost 4 bases. Germline loops: CDR1 LGHNA, CDR2 YNFKEQ.

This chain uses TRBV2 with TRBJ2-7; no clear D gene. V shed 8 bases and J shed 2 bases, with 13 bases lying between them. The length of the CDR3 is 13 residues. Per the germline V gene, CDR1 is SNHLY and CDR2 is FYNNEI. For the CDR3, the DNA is TGTGCCAGCGCCGTAGCCCGCACCTACGAGCAGTACTTC. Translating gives CASAVARTYEQYF. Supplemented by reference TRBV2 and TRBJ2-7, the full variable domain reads EPEVTQTPSHQVTQMGQEVILRCVPISNHLYFYWYRQILGQKVEFLVSFYNNEISEKSEIFDDQFSVERPDGSNFTLKIRSTKLEDSAMYFCASAVARTYEQYFGPGTRLTVT.

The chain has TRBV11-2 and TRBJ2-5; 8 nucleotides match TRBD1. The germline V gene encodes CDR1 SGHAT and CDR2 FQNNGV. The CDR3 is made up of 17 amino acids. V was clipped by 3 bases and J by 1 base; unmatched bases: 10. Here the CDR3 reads CASSFILQGGFQETQYF. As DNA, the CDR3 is TGTGCCAGCAGCTTCATATTACAGGGGGGCTTCCAAGAGACCCAGTACTTC.

CDR3 amino acids: CASNKLKSRERGIVEQFF. Written as DNA, the CDR3 is TGTGCCAGCAACAAGTTGAAATCTCGGGAGAGGGGTATTGTTGAGCAGTTCTTC. V gene TRBV2 combines with J gene TRBJ2-1; D perhaps matches TRBD2 (6 bases). Germline V gene lookup returns CDR1 SNHLY and CDR2 FYNNEI. CDR3 length equals 18 residues. V was trimmed by 7 bases and J by 9 bases, leaving 31 bases between them.

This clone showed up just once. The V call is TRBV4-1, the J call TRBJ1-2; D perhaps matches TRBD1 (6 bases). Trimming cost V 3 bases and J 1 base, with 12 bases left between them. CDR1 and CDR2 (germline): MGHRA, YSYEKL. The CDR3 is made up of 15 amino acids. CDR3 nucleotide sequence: TGCGCCAGCAGCCATATCCGGGACAATAACTATGGCTACACCTTC. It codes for CASSHIRDNNYGYTF.

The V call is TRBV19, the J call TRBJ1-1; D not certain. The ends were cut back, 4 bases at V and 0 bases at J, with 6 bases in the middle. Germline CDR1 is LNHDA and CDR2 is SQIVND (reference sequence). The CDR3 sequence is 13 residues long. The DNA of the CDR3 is TGTGCCAGTAGTACCCAGATGAACACTGAAGCTTTCTTT. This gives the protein CASSTQMNTEAFF.

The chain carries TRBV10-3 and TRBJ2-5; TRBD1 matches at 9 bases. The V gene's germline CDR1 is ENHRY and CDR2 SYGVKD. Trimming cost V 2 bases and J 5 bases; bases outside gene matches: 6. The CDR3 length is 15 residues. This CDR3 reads CAISEGNRGQETQYF. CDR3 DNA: TGTGCCATCAGTGAGGGAAACAGGGGGCAGGAGACCCAGTACTTC.

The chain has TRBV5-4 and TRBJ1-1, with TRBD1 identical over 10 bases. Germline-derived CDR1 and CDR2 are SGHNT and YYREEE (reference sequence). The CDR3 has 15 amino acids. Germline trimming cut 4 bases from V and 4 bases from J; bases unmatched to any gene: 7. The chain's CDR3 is CASSLWTGGSTEAFF. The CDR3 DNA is TGTGCCAGCAGCCTCTGGACAGGGGGGAGCACTGAAGCTTTCTTT.

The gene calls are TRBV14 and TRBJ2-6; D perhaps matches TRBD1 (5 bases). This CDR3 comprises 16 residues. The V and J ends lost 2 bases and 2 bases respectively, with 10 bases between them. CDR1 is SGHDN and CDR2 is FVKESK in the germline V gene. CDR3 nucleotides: TGTGCCAGCAGCCAAATAACAGGCACTGGGGCCAACGTCCTGACTTTC. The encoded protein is CASSQITGTGANVLTF.

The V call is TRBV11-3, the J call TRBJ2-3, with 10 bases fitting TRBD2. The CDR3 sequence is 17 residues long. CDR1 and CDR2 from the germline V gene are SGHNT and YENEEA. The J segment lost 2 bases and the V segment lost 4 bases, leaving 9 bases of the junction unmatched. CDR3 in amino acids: CASSSRTSGKTTDTQYF. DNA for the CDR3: TGTGCCAGCAGCTCTCGGACTAGCGGAAAGACCACAGATACGCAGTATTTT.

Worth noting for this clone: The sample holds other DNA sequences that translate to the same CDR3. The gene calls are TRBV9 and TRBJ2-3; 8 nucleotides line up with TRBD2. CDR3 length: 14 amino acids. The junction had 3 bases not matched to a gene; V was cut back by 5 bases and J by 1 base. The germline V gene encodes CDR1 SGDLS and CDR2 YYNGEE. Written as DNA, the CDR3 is TGTGCCAGCAGTGTTAGCGGGGGCACAGATACGCAGTATTTT. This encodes CASSVSGGTDTQYF.

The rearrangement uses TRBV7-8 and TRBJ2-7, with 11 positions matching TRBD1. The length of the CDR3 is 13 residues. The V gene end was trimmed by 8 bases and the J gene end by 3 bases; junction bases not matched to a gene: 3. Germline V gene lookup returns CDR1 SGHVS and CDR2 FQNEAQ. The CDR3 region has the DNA TGTGCCAGCGGGACAGGGGGTATCTACGAGCAGTACTTC. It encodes CASGTGGIYEQYF.

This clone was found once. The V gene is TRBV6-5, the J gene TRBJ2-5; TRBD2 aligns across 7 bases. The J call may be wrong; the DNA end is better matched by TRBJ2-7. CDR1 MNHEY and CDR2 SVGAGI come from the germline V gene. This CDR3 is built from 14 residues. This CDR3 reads CASSRGVRVDEQYF. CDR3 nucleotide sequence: TGTGCCAGCAGTCGGGGGGTCAGGGTTGACGAGCAGTACTTC.

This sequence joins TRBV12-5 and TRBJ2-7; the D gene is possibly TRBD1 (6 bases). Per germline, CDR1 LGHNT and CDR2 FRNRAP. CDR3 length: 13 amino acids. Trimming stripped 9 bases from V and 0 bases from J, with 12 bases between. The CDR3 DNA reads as TGTGCTAGCAGAACAGGGAACTCCTACGAGCAGTACTTC. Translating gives CASRTGNSYEQYF.